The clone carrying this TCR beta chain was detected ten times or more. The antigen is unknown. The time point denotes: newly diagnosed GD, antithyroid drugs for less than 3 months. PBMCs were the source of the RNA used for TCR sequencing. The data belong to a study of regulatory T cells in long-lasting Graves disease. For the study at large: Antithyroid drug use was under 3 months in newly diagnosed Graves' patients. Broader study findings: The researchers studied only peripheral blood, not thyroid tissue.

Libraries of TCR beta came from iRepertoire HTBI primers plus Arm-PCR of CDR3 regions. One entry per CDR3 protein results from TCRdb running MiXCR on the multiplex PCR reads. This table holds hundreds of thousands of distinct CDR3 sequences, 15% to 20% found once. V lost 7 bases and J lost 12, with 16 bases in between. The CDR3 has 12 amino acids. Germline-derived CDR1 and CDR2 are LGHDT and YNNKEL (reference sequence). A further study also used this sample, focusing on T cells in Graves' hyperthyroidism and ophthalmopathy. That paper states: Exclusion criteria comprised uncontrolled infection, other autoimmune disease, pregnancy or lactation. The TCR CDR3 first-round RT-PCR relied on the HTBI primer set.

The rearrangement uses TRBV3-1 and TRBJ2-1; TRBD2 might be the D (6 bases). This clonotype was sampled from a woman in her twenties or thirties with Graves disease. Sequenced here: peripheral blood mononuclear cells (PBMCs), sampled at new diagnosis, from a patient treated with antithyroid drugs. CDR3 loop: CASTRHGGGQFF. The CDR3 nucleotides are TGTGCCAGCACTCGACATGGGGGAGGGCAGTTCTTC.